The entry that follows covers one T cell receptor beta chain sequence. Patients were excluded because of uncontrolled infection, other autoimmune disease, pregnancy or lactation. This specimen belongs to a study of T cells in Graves' hyperthyroidism and ophthalmopathy. Regions amplified from RNA transcripts were the TCR beta CDR3 regions. The TCR CDR3 was amplified in a first-round RT-PCR using the HTBI primer set. TCRdb called the multiplex PCR reads again in MiXCR, with one record for every CDR3 protein. The sample consists of 480,000 or so distinct CDR3 sequences, around 14% of them appearing once. This CDR3 has 18 amino acids. The V gene end was trimmed by 1 base and the J gene end by 3 bases; junction bases not matched to a gene: 7. CDR1 is LGHDT and CDR2 is YNNKEL in the germline V gene (reference sequence).

The sample was blood. The rearrangement links TRBV3-1 to TRBJ2-2; 11 positions agree with TRBD2. This clonotype originated in a woman in her late teens or twenties with Graves' hyperthyroidism. CDR3 nucleotides: TGTGCCAGCAGCCAAGGGGATTTAGCGGGAGGGGACACCGGGGAGCTGTTTTTT. Amino acid sequence: CASSQGDLAGGDTGELFF.